These 5 T cell receptor beta chains share one sample of origin, sequenced in a study of cytomegalovirus exposure and HLA in healthy donors. Researchers ran the PCR with 60 Vbeta and 13 Jbeta primers. Clones were read by immunoSEQ multiplex PCR, and TCRdb kept only the in-frame ones, dropping some. The repertoire holds approximately 120,000 clones, with around 75% as singletons. Sequencing input: PBMCs. These receptors came from a woman between 45 and 65 years old in good health and CMV-seronegative.

About this clone: This CDR3 fails to terminate in the conserved phenylalanine or tryptophan, so it likely reflects a read error. The DNA is omitted, as the CDR3 cannot be located on it reliably, and the CDR3 follows TCRdb's listing. The V and J genes are TRBV21-1 and TRBJ2-7; the table's TRBD1 call for D was not verified on the DNA. TRBV21-1 is deemed a pseudogene. Both ends counted, the CDR3 spans 13 residues. The CDR3 spells CASNGTGTPKEGN.

The CDR3 sequence: CASSLEAGESSYNEQFF. CDR3 nucleotide sequence: TGTGCCAGCAGCTTAGAAGCGGGAGAAAGCTCCTACAATGAGCAGTTCTTC. The V and J genes are TRBV13 and TRBJ2-1; 8 positions match TRBD2. The germline gives CDR1 PRHDT, CDR2 FYEKMQ (reference sequence). The CDR3 sequence is 17 residues long. V shed 1 base, J shed 0 bases, and the junction held 5 bases outside the gene matches.

J is TRBJ2-3 and V is TRBV9; possible D gene TRBD2, 6 bases. The CDR3 totals 13 residues. Germline V gene sequence: CDR1 SGDLS, CDR2 YYNGEE. Trimming pared 0 bases from V and 8 bases from J, leaving 10 bases between. CDR3 residues: CASSVVEGGTQYF. CDR3 coding DNA: TGTGCCAGCAGCGTAGTGGAGGGAGGTACGCAGTATTTT.

This sequence joins TRBV10-1 and TRBJ1-5; D is possibly TRBD1 (6 bases). Germline values: CDR1 WNHNN, CDR2 SYGVQD (reference sequence). V was clipped by 1 base and J by 5 bases, with 12 bases between them. This CDR3 has 15 residues. The CDR3 region is CASSEYRGGDQPQHF. CDR3 nucleotides: TGCGCCAGCAGTGAGTATAGGGGGGGAGATCAGCCCCAGCATTTT.

The sample holds one count of this clone. This chain links TRBV28 with TRBJ1-2; D perhaps matches TRBD1 (6 bases). Germline CDR1 reads MDHEN; CDR2 reads SYDVKM. V was cut by 0 bases and J by 6 bases, with 8 bases left in between. This CDR3 contains 13 residues. In DNA form, the CDR3 reads TGTGCCAGCAGTTTATGGGGGGCCGATGGCTACACCTTC. Amino acids: CASSLWGADGYTF.